Presented here are 3 T cell receptor beta chains from one specimen sequenced in a study of shared clonotypes between healthy human individuals. Naive-designated CD8 cells lacked CD45RO, were positively enriched for CCR7, and omitted terminally differentiated effector memory CD45RA+ cells. Sequencing was performed with immunoSEQ multiplex PCR; in TCRdb, only in-frame clones are kept and a portion is missing. Seen here are around 1.9 million clones, 90% to 95% observed once, and the top ten hold over 1.5%. Source material: naive CD8+ T cells from PBMCs. The receptors derive from a man between 18 and 35 years old in good health. Some clones in this sample may be carry-over from other donors' samples.

This chain joins TRBV5-6 and TRBJ2-7, with D unclear. This CDR3 comprises 14 residues. V gave up 1 base and J gave up 4 bases, with 12 bases separating them. Germline values: CDR1 SGHDT, CDR2 YYEEEE. The CDR3 nucleotides are TGTGCCAGCAGCTTGTTGGTCAGCGAATACGAGCAGTACTTC. Translating it yields CASSLLVSEYEQYF. Full variable domain (missing parts from reference TRBV5-6 and TRBJ2-7): DAGVTQSPTHLIKTRGQQVTLRCSPKSGHDTVSWYQQALGQGPQFIFQYYEEEERQRGNFPDRFSGHQFPNYSSELNVNALLLGDSALYLCASSLLVSEYEQYFGPGTRLTVT.

The chain is built from TRBV12-5 and TRBJ2-5; D gene unclear. Trimming stripped 6 bases from V and 3 bases from J, with 23 bases between. CDR1 and CDR2 (germline): LGHNT, FRNRAP. The CDR3 contains 17 residues. The DNA of the CDR3 is TGTGCTAGTGGCCGACAACCCCGGGTTTCCGCTGAAGAGACCCAGTACTTC. Translated: CASGRQPRVSAEETQYF.

This sequence joins TRBV7-9 and TRBJ2-1, with a weak D call TRBD1 (5 bases). The CDR3 totals 13 residues. Trimming removed 11 bases from V and 0 bases from J, with 11 bases in between. CDR1 and CDR2 (germline): SEHNR, FQNEAQ (reference sequence). The CDR3 is CASTESSYNEQFF. CDR3 sequence (DNA): TGTGCCTCGACAGAGAGCTCCTACAATGAGCAGTTCTTC. The full variable domain, rest sourced from reference TRBV7-9 and TRBJ2-1, is DTGVSQNPRHKITKRGQNVTFRCDPISEHNRLYWYRQTLGQGPEFLTYFQNEAQLEKSRLLSDRFSAERPKGSFSTLEIQRTEQGDSAMYLCASTESSYNEQFFGPGTRLTVL.